The 27 T cell receptor beta chains given below trace back to one sample, sequenced in a study of T cells after yellow fever vaccination. MiXCR, applied by TCRdb to the 5' RACE reads, yields one record per CDR3 protein. The table has around 320,000 distinct CDR3 sequences, around 9.3% seen once. The sample was CD4+ T cells sorted from PBMCs, taken 5 days after the yellow fever booster vaccination. Every receptor here comes from a man younger than 35 who received the YFV17D yellow fever vaccine.

This clonotype was seen a handful of times. This chain joins TRBV19 and TRBJ1-5, with D tentatively TRBD1 (5 bases). V lost 10 bases to trimming and J lost 2 bases, with 12 bases between them. There are 13 residues in the CDR3. Germline V CDR1 and CDR2: LNHDA, SQIVND (reference sequence). In DNA, the CDR3 is TGTGCCATCGCGGTAGGGGGCAATCAGCCCCAGCATTTT. It translates to CAIAVGGNQPQHF.

The chain has TRBV12-3 or TRBV12-4 and TRBJ2-5; 7 positions agree with TRBD2. CDR3 length: 13 amino acids. The V and J ends lost 8 bases and 5 bases, in that order; junction bases with no gene match: 8. CDR3 DNA: TGTGCCAGCCTGCGGGACTACGGTGAGACCCAGTACTTC. Its protein product is CASLRDYGETQYF.

This clonotype was recorded a few times. In nucleotides, the CDR3 is TGTGCCAGCACCACAGGGGGCGGACAGTACGTC. Translated: CASTTGGGQYV. The chain combines TRBV6-5 with TRBJ2-7; 9 nucleotides match TRBD1. From germline, CDR1 is MNHEY and CDR2 SVGAGI. This CDR3 has 11 amino acids. The junction had 5 bases not matched to a gene; V was cut back by 7 bases and J by 10 bases.

This clonotype was seen many times. The genes are TRBV12-3 or TRBV12-4 and TRBJ2-1; 7 nucleotides line up with TRBD1. The CDR3 runs to 13 residues. The ends lost 9 bases at V and 5 bases at J; junction bases unmatched: 7. CDR3 sequence (DNA): TGTGCCAGTACCGGGACAGAAAACAATGAGCAGTTCTTC. Amino acid sequence: CASTGTENNEQFF.

The genes are TRBV14 and TRBJ2-5; D might be TRBD1 or TRBD2, each matching 5 bases. Germline V lookup: CDR1 SGHDN, CDR2 FVKESK. V lost 4 bases, J lost 0 bases, and 15 bases lay in between. This CDR3 is built from 16 residues. DNA of the CDR3: TGTGCCAGCAGCCTTCCGGGACCCTCGTACCAAGAGACCCAGTACTTC. Translated, it gives CASSLPGPSYQETQYF.

The CDR3 sequence is CASSLGVFYNEQFF. CDR3 sequence (DNA): TGTGCCAGCAGCCTAGGGGTGTTCTACAATGAGCAGTTCTTC. The chain joins TRBV3-1 to TRBJ2-1; weak D call: TRBD1 (5 bases). This CDR3 is 14 amino acids long. The germline V gene encodes CDR1 LGHDT and CDR2 YNNKEL (reference sequence). With 4 bases removed from V and 3 bases from J, the gap between germline ends came to 10 bases.

In this sample, this clonotype turned up a few times. V usage is TRBV5-1 and J usage is TRBJ2-3; 10 bases map to TRBD2. The CDR3 extends over 16 amino acids. Per the germline V gene, CDR1 is SGHRS and CDR2 is YFSETQ. The V segment lost 3 bases and the J segment 5 bases; nucleotides outside the gene matches: 9. In DNA form, the CDR3 reads TGCGCCAGCAGCTCGACCGGGACTAGCGCTGGAGATACGCAGTATTTT. It translates to CASSSTGTSAGDTQYF.

A few counts support this clonotype. The chain joins TRBV5-4 to TRBJ2-3; the D gene is possibly TRBD1 (6 bases). V lost 4 bases and J lost 0, with 12 bases in between. Per germline, CDR1 SGHNT and CDR2 YYREEE (reference sequence). The CDR3 loop spans 15 amino acids. The CDR3, as DNA: TGTGCCAGCAGCGTGGACAGAATGAGCACAGATACGCAGTATTTT. Translating gives CASSVDRMSTDTQYF.

In this sample, this clonotype turned up a few times. This rearrangement joins TRBV6-5 to TRBJ2-3; 8 nucleotides match TRBD2. Germline V gene lookup returns CDR1 MNHEY and CDR2 SVGAGI. Trimming at V came to 6 bases and at J to 6 bases, leaving 14 bases not matched to a gene. CDR3 length equals 16 residues. As DNA, the CDR3 is TGTGCCAGCAGCCGTCGGGGGGGCCTGAGTTCCGATACGCAGTATTTT. Translated: CASSRRGGLSSDTQYF.

V is TRBV4-3 and J is TRBJ1-6, with D perhaps TRBD1 (6 bases). This CDR3 spans 15 amino acids. The ends were cut back, 4 bases at V and 5 bases at J, with 12 bases in the middle. Germline-derived CDR1 and CDR2 are LGHNA and YSLEER. The DNA for the CDR3 is TGCGCCAGCAGCCGGGGAACAGGGAATAATTCACCCCTCCACTTT. It yields the protein CASSRGTGNNSPLHF.

The chain employs TRBV20-1 and TRBJ1-5; weak D call: TRBD1 (6 bases). The germline V gene encodes CDR1 DFQATT and CDR2 SNEGSKA (reference sequence). The CDR3 sequence is 13 residues long. Deletions cut 1 base from V and 7 bases from J, with 11 bases between. In DNA, the CDR3 is TGCAGTGCTAGAGCGGGGGCAAGCCAGCCCCAGCATTTT. Translated: CSARAGASQPQHF.

This clonotype was observed at least ten times. The chain recombines TRBV5-5 with TRBJ2-7; D unclear. The V end was cut by 0 bases, the J end by 3 bases, with 19 bases between. CDR1 and CDR2 from the germline V gene are SGHKS and YYEKEE (reference sequence). This CDR3 region has 17 residues. CDR3 in amino acids: CASSLGPRISSFYEQYF. CDR3 DNA sequence: TGTGCCAGCAGCTTGGGACCCAGGATAAGTAGCTTCTACGAGCAGTACTTC.

The chain links TRBV2 to TRBJ2-5; 16 bases fit TRBD2. The germline gives CDR1 SNHLY, CDR2 FYNNEI. This CDR3 comprises 13 residues. V shed 8 bases, J shed 13 bases, and the junction held 7 bases outside the gene matches. The CDR3 DNA sequence: TGTGCCAGCGGGGGACTAGCGGGGGGGCCCCGGTACTTC. It yields the protein CASGGLAGGPRYF. Supplemented by reference TRBV2 and TRBJ2-5, the full variable domain reads EPEVTQTPSHQVTQMGQEVILRCVPISNHLYFYWYRQILGQKVEFLVSFYNNEISEKSEIFDDQFSVERPDGSNFTLKIRSTKLEDSAMYFCASGGLAGGPRYFGPGTRLLVL.

This clonotype was observed a handful of times. The chain links TRBV5-1 to TRBJ2-5, with D maybe TRBD1 (6 bases). The CDR3 contains 14 residues. Germline assignment: CDR1 SGHRS and CDR2 YFSETQ. Deletions cut 3 bases from V and 6 bases from J, with 15 bases between. Here the CDR3 reads CASSSDLDRKTQYF. For the CDR3, the DNA is TGCGCCAGCAGCTCCGACCTGGACAGAAAGACCCAGTACTTC.

The rearrangement uses TRBV5-1 and TRBJ2-1; possibly TRBD1 for D (5 bases). V was trimmed by 6 bases and J by 0 bases, leaving 13 bases between them. The CDR3 totals 15 residues. The germline CDR1 and CDR2 sequences are SGHRS and YFSETQ. The DNA of the CDR3 is TGCGCCAGCACCCTACAGGTGAGCTCCTACAATGAGCAGTTCTTC. It specifies CASTLQVSSYNEQFF.

This clonotype was detected a few times. The chain has TRBV11-2 and TRBJ2-1, with 13 bases that match TRBD2. The CDR3 consists of 15 residues. J gave up 6 bases and V 8 bases, and 7 bases lay outside the gene matches. Germline-derived CDR1 and CDR2 are SGHAT and FQNNGV. CDR3 sequence: CASARLAGGRNEQFF. The CDR3 region has the DNA TGTGCCAGCGCTCGACTAGCGGGGGGCCGCAATGAGCAGTTCTTC.

The chain couples TRBV6-1 to TRBJ1-2; tentatively, D is TRBD1 (5 bases). The length of the CDR3 is 14 residues. Trimming took off 6 bases at V and 8 bases at J, with 19 bases between the two ends. CDR1 is MNHNS and CDR2 is SASEGT in the germline V gene. In DNA, the CDR3 is TGTGCCAGCAGAGGGCCAGGGCTGATGGTCGGCTACACCTTC. Translating it yields CASRGPGLMVGYTF.

This clonotype was picked up a small number of times. The CDR3 DNA sequence: TGTGCCAGCAGCTTGGTAGGGGGTGAGTCTCTTCGCGAGCAGTACGTC. This sequence encodes CASSLVGGESLREQYV. This chain connects TRBV5-6 to TRBJ2-7; D might be TRBD1 (6 bases). CDR3 length: 16 residues. Germline V lookup: CDR1 SGHDT, CDR2 YYEEEE. Trimming left V 0 bases short and J 6 bases short, with 19 bases between.

The V call is TRBV24-1, the J call TRBJ2-3; D is uncertain. Germline CDR1 KGHDR, CDR2 SFDVKD. V was clipped by 4 bases and J by 6 bases, with 16 bases between them. CDR3 length equals 15 residues. CDR3 DNA: TGTGCCACCAGTGACCCGGGCACTCCCGGGGATACGCAGTATTTT. Translation gives CATSDPGTPGDTQYF.

This clonotype was picked up a small number of times. The genes are TRBV19 and TRBJ1-5; a weak D match, TRBD1 (5 bases). Deletions cut 7 bases from V and 2 bases from J, with 15 bases between. CDR1 is LNHDA, CDR2 SQIVND, per germline (reference sequence). There are 15 residues in the CDR3. The CDR3 bases are TGTGCCAGTATTAAGACGTCGGGGGGCAATCAGCCCCAGCATTTT. Translation: CASIKTSGGNQPQHF.

This clonotype was recorded a few times. The rearrangement joins TRBV12-3 or TRBV12-4 to TRBJ2-3; TRBD2 matches 13 bases. V was clipped by 6 bases and J by 6 bases; unmatched bases: 9. The CDR3 is 16 residues long. The CDR3 reads CASRPETSGGFDTQYF. In nucleotides, the CDR3 is TGTGCCAGCAGGCCGGAGACTAGCGGGGGGTTTGATACGCAGTATTTT.

J is TRBJ1-4 and V is TRBV4-3; 7 bases align to TRBD1. The germline V gene encodes CDR1 LGHNA and CDR2 YSLEER. The CDR3 contains 16 residues. V lost 1 base and J lost 8; bases outside the gene matches: 10. Here the CDR3 reads CASSQVVSRTGEKLFF. The CDR3 DNA is TGCGCCAGCAGCCAAGTAGTCTCCAGGACAGGCGAAAAACTGTTTTTT.

This clonotype occurred a few times. This rearrangement joins TRBV7-9 to TRBJ2-3, with a weak D call TRBD2 (7 bases). Trimming shortened V by 4 bases and J by 4 bases, and 18 bases separated the two germline ends. This CDR3 spans 16 amino acids. Germline loops: CDR1 SEHNR, CDR2 FQNEAQ (reference sequence). The CDR3 DNA reads TGTGCCAGCAGCTCAGGCGAGGGGGGGCCGGCAGATACGCAGTATTTT. Amino acids: CASSSGEGGPADTQYF.

Only a few counts were recorded for this clonotype. The CDR3 nucleotides read TGTGCCAGCAGCTTGTCGGGATTTGGTTACACCGGGGAGCTGTTTTTT. This encodes CASSLSGFGYTGELFF. The chain has TRBV5-6 and TRBJ2-2; maybe TRBD2 (5 bases). The CDR3 runs to 16 residues. V dropped 1 base and J dropped 3 bases, with 13 bases sitting between them. Germline V gene data show CDR1 as SGHDT and CDR2 as YYEEEE.

The table lists this clonotype with many counts. This rearrangement joins TRBV9 to TRBJ2-3; D unclear. Trimming cost V 0 bases and J 2 bases, with 7 bases left between them. The CDR3 contains 14 residues. Germline CDR1 reads SGDLS; CDR2 reads YYNGEE. The DNA of the CDR3 is TGTGCCAGCAGCGTAGCTGGCCCCACAGATACGCAGTATTTT. Translating gives CASSVAGPTDTQYF.

The chain uses TRBV19 and TRBJ1-2; no clear D. The V end was cut by 11 bases, the J end by 0 bases, with 19 bases between. CDR1 and CDR2 from the germline V gene are LNHDA and SQIVND (reference sequence). This CDR3 contains 15 residues. The CDR3 region has the DNA TGTGCCGCCAAGGAATTCCACAGAACTAACTATGGCTACACCTTC. This encodes CAAKEFHRTNYGYTF.

Ten or more counts support this clonotype. V is TRBV11-2 and J is TRBJ1-1, with a weak D call TRBD1 (5 bases). Germline CDR1 reads SGHAT; CDR2 reads FQNNGV. CDR3 length: 13 amino acids. Trimming took off 5 bases at V and 9 bases at J, with 16 bases between the two ends. DNA of the CDR3: TGTGCCAGCAGCCTTCCAGGGAGAGTCCAAGCTTTCTTT. Its translation: CASSLPGRVQAFF.